This T cell receptor beta chain was captured by sequencing in a study of radiotherapy plus CTLA-4 blockade in lung cancer. The overall study: Objective responses occurred in about a sixth of patients; over 25% had disease control.

Germline V gene lookup returns CDR1 MGHRA and CDR2 YSYEKL. The CDR3 sequence is 16 residues long. The trim removed 4 bases at V and 0 bases at J, leaving 6 bases unmatched. Study-wide results and limits: Expansion of tumor-derived TCR clones was observed in blood after radiotherapy plus ipilimumab. It was early blood T cell clone dynamics, with interferon-beta, that reportedly best predicted response.

The data were produced by immunoSEQ multiplex PCR, yet TCRdb's version contains in-frame clones alone and is incomplete. The data show 60,000 or so clones, with 77% seen just once and 3.5% to 4.5% held by the top ten. This clone was counted between two and nine times. Its antigen is not identified. Focal radiation plus CTLA-4 blockade with ipilimumab was administered to patients who had chemo-refractory metastatic non-small-cell lung cancer. The chain couples TRBV4-1 to TRBJ2-3, with TRBD1 matching over 8 bases. The sample consisted of peripheral blood, taken from a patient treated with radiotherapy plus ipilimumab. The TCR was taken from a human donor with non-small cell lung cancer who had a partial response to radiotherapy plus ipilimumab. The CDR3 region has the DNA TGCGCCAGCAGCCCACAACAGGGGGTTAGCACAGATACGCAGTATTTT. Encoded protein: CASSPQQGVSTDTQYF.